The following is a TCR beta chain sequence with its context. This sample stems from a study of blood T cell repertoires in COVID-19. Study overall: Acute and convalescent COVID-19 specimens originated in the United States, Italy and Spain.

In germline, CDR1 is LNHDA, CDR2 SQIVND (reference sequence). Trimming stripped 8 bases from V and 0 bases from J, with 8 bases between. The CDR3 is made up of 14 amino acids. Original handling: Reference gene primer amplification in the assay estimated nucleated cell counts. Measured with immunoSEQ multiplex PCR; TCRdb has only the in-frame clones, and not every one. D and trimming come from the DNA, and the V and J calls and clone size come from that table. The sample contains over 200,000 clones, approximately 86% of which appear only once. The sample was PBMCs or T cells enriched from blood (not recorded which). The gene calls are TRBV19 and TRBJ1-6; D gene ambiguous. This sequence was found in a woman in her twenties or thirties who had been exposed to COVID-19. CDR3 in DNA: TGTGCCAGTGCTTGGAGCTCCTATAATTCACCCCTCCACTTT. It specifies CASAWSSYNSPLHF.